This is a list of T cell receptor beta chains from one sample in a study of blood T cell repertoires in COVID-19. Repertoires were generated with immunoSEQ multiplex PCR, while TCRdb's copy carries only in-frame clones and drops some. The sample yields 200,000 to 250,000 clones, 80% to 85% seen once. The sample taken for sequencing was peripheral blood. The receptors here all came from a woman aged 80 or over with active or convalescent COVID-19. Both conserved end residues are part of each CDR3. The D gene is left open where the match is weak. Some rows mark clone size as missing; the rest say once, few, many or name a class of expanded clone.

v_call,d_call,j_call,clone_size,cdr3_aa,cdr3_nt
TRBV19,TRBD1,TRBJ2-7,NA,CATKDRGSYEQYF,TGTGCCACTAAGGACAGGGGCTCCTACGAGCAGTACTTC
TRBV29-1,TRBD1,TRBJ2-3,NA,CSVRTGSTDTQYF,TGCAGCGTAAGGACAGGGAGCACAGATACGCAGTATTTT
TRBV18,NA,TRBJ2-7,NA,CASSWGGYEQYF,TGTGCCAGCTCGTGGGGCGGCTACGAGCAGTACTTC
TRBV15,NA,TRBJ1-2,NA,CATSSDRINYGYTF,TGTGCCACCAGCAGTGACAGGATTAACTATGGCTACACCTTC
TRBV28,TRBD2,TRBJ2-1,NA,CASSSSGTRSSNEQFF,TGTGCCAGCAGTTCATCCGGGACTAGATCCTCCAATGAGCAGTTCTTC
TRBV4-3,NA,TRBJ2-1,NA,CASSQAGVRRNEQFF,TGCGCCAGCAGCCAAGCGGGAGTAAGGCGCAATGAGCAGTTCTTC
TRBV11-2,TRBD2,TRBJ2-1,NA,CASSFGGGTYNEQFF,TGTGCCAGCAGCTTCGGCGGGGGTACCTACAATGAGCAGTTCTTC
TRBV2,NA,TRBJ1-2,NA,CASSVRDYGYTF,TGTGCCAGCAGTGTCAGGGACTATGGCTACACCTTC
TRBV7-2,NA,TRBJ1-2,NA,CASSLEYRSWGYTF,TGTGCCAGCAGCTTAGAATACCGGTCTTGGGGCTACACCTTC
TRBV6-6,NA,TRBJ1-3,NA,CASNGGRIGNTIYF,TGTGCCAGCAACGGGGGGCGCATCGGAAACACCATATATTTT
TRBV18,NA,TRBJ2-5,few,CASSPRPTVQETQYF,TGTGCCAGCTCACCACGGCCCACAGTCCAAGAGACCCAGTACTTC
TRBV28,NA,TRBJ1-4,NA,CASSFSSGTNEKLFF,TGTGCCAGCAGTTTCTCCTCGGGAACTAATGAAAAACTGTTTTTT
TRBV7-9,TRBD2,TRBJ2-7,NA,CASSFSRAGPYEQYF,TGTGCCAGCAGCTTTTCCCGAGCGGGGCCCTACGAGCAGTACTTC
TRBV6-5,NA,TRBJ2-7,NA,CASSLGGEQYF,TGTGCCAGCAGTTTAGGGGGCGAGCAGTACTTC
TRBV7-3,TRBD2,TRBJ2-7,NA,CASRTRGLARCEQYF,TGTGCCAGCAGAACCCGGGGACTAGCGCGGTGCGAGCAGTACTTC
TRBV18,NA,TRBJ1-4,NA,CASSPPRGEKLFF,TGTGCCAGCTCACCACCTAGGGGGGAAAAACTGTTTTTT
TRBV18,NA,TRBJ1-4,NA,CASSPQGHEKLFF,TGTGCCAGCTCACCACAGGGGCATGAAAAACTGTTTTTT
TRBV7-8,TRBD1,TRBJ1-2,NA,CASSSYPGQGTDGGYTF,TGTGCCAGCAGCTCCTATCCGGGACAGGGTACCGATGGGGGCTACACCTTC
TRBV7-2,NA,TRBJ1-4,NA,CASTQWGGSGEKLFF,TGTGCCAGCACCCAATGGGGGGGCTCTGGCGAAAAACTGTTTTTT
TRBV28,TRBD1,TRBJ2-7,NA,CASSRAGTGVYEQYF,TGTGCCAGCAGTCGGGCCGGGACAGGGGTTTACGAGCAGTACTTC
TRBV5-6,TRBD1,TRBJ1-4,NA,CASSFLQGAREKLFF,TGTGCCAGCAGCTTTTTACAGGGGGCGCGTGAAAAACTGTTTTTT
TRBV11-2,NA,TRBJ2-5,NA,CASSLGLGQETQYF,TGTGCCAGCAGCTTAGGACTAGGGCAAGAGACCCAGTACTTC
TRBV7-9,TRBD1,TRBJ1-3,once,CASSYGQGRTYSGNTIYF,TGTGCCAGCAGCTATGGACAGGGGAGAACGTACTCTGGAAACACCATATATTTT
TRBV28,NA,TRBJ1-2,NA,CASSFGQNYGYTF,TGTGCCAGCAGTTTTGGACAGAACTATGGCTACACCTTC
TRBV18,NA,TRBJ1-1,few,CASSPHQEPNTEAFF,TGTGCCAGCTCACCACATCAGGAACCGAACACTGAAGCTTTCTTT
TRBV7-2,NA,TRBJ2-2,NA,CASSSGQNTGELFF,TGTGCCAGCAGCTCGGGACAGAACACCGGGGAGCTGTTTTTT
TRBV10-3,TRBD1,TRBJ1-5,NA,CAISESGTGDSNQPQHF,TGTGCCATCAGTGAGTCGGGGACAGGGGATAGCAATCAGCCCCAGCATTTT
TRBV2,NA,TRBJ1-3,few,CASSRDTLGNTIYF,TGTGCCAGCAGTAGGGACACCCTCGGAAACACCATATATTTT
TRBV11-3,TRBD1,TRBJ2-7,NA,CASSPDRKTYEQYF,TGTGCCAGCAGCCCGGACAGGAAGACCTACGAGCAGTACTTC
TRBV4-2,NA,TRBJ1-1,NA,CASSQDRDTEAFF,TGTGCCAGCAGCCAAGATCGGGACACTGAAGCTTTCTTT
TRBV1,NA,TRBJ1-1,NA,CTSSPSGVPTEAFF,TGCACCAGCAGCCCCTCAGGGGTCCCCACTGAAGCTTTCTTT
TRBV5-5,TRBD1,TRBJ1-3,NA,CASSAGQGGGNTIYF,TGTGCCAGCAGCGCCGGACAGGGCGGTGGAAACACCATATATTTT
TRBV5-1,NA,TRBJ2-3,NA,CASREQGTSRDTQYF,TGCGCCAGCAGAGAACAGGGGACTAGTCGCGATACGCAGTATTTT
TRBV19,NA,TRBJ2-2,NA,CASSIGGATGELFF,TGTGCCAGTAGTATAGGTGGGGCCACCGGGGAGCTGTTTTTT
TRBV6-2/TRBV6-3,TRBD1,TRBJ2-3,NA,CASSTFGQGGDTQYF,TGTGCCAGCAGTACCTTCGGACAGGGTGGAGATACGCAGTATTTT
TRBV5-1,NA,TRBJ1-2,few,CASSLSLQTNYGYTF,TGCGCCAGCAGCTTGTCTTTACAGACTAACTATGGCTACACCTTC
TRBV6-4,TRBD2,TRBJ2-5,NA,CASSPSPGGAGTQYF,TGTGCCAGCAGTCCCTCCCCCGGGGGGGCCGGGACCCAGTACTTC
TRBV30,NA,TRBJ2-2,NA,CAWSLTSYTGELFF,TGTGCCTGGAGTTTAACTAGCTACACCGGGGAGCTGTTTTTT
TRBV9,TRBD1,TRBJ2-3,few,CASSSHGTDTDTQYF,TGTGCCAGCAGCAGCCACGGGACAGACACAGATACGCAGTATTTT
TRBV19,NA,TRBJ1-3,NA,CASSTPQGTGNTIYF,TGTGCCAGTAGTACCCCCCAGGGTACAGGAAACACCATATATTTT
TRBV5-6,TRBD2,TRBJ2-5,once,CASSLALAGGQMETQYF,TGTGCCAGCAGCTTGGCACTAGCGGGGGGGCAGATGGAGACCCAGTACTTC
TRBV5-1,NA,TRBJ1-6,NA,CASSAGGGSSYNSPLHF,TGCGCCAGCAGCGCTGGGGGGGGCAGCTCCTATAATTCACCCCTCCACTTT
TRBV11-3,NA,TRBJ2-5,NA,CASSTRDSYQETQYF,TGTGCCAGCAGCACACGGGACTCGTACCAAGAGACCCAGTACTTC
TRBV9,TRBD2,TRBJ2-7,few,CASSASGVGYEQYF,TGTGCCAGCAGCGCGAGCGGGGTCGGCTACGAGCAGTACTTC
TRBV11-3,NA,TRBJ2-2,NA,CASSFTGMAGELFF,TGTGCCAGCAGCTTCACAGGGATGGCCGGGGAGCTGTTTTTT
TRBV7-9,NA,TRBJ2-2,NA,CASSLQATNTGELFF,TGTGCCAGCAGCTTACAAGCGACGAACACCGGGGAGCTGTTTTTT
TRBV7-2,TRBD1,TRBJ1-1,NA,CASSLVPDRGYRSTEAFF,TGTGCCAGCAGCTTAGTCCCCGACAGGGGATATCGGAGCACTGAAGCTTTCTTT
TRBV2,TRBD1,TRBJ1-2,NA,CASSEIRQGAKGYTF,TGTGCCAGCAGTGAAATTAGACAGGGGGCTAAGGGCTACACCTTC